The T cell receptor beta chain under discussion was sequenced for a study of blood T cell repertoires in COVID-19. Germline V gives CDR1 SGHTA, CDR2 FQGNSA. J was trimmed by 8 bases and V by 5 bases; bases with no gene match: 11. The CDR3 contains 15 residues. Data came from immunoSEQ multiplex PCR; TCRdb stores just in-frame clones and leaves some out. There are 95,000 to 130,000 clones in the sample; approximately 82% occur only once, and over 6% lies in the top ten. The receptor was isolated from a man aged 65 to 85 with active or convalescent COVID-19. The genes are TRBV7-2 and TRBJ2-1, with TRBD2 matching over 8 bases. The sample was peripheral blood. The CDR3 nucleotides are TGTGCCAGCAGCCCGGGCGGGACTAGTTATTATGAGCAGTTCTTC. Residues: CASSPGGTSYYEQFF.